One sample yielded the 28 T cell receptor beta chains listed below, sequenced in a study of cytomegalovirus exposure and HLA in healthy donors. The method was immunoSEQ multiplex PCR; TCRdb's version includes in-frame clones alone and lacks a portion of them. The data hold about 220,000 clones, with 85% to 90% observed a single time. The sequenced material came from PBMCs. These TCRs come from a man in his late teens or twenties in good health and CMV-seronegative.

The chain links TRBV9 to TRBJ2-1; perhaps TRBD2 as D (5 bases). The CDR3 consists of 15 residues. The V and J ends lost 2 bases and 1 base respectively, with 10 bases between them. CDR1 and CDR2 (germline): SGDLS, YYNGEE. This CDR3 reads CASSVSGESYNEQFF. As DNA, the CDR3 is TGTGCCAGCAGCGTTTCCGGGGAATCCTACAATGAGCAGTTCTTC.

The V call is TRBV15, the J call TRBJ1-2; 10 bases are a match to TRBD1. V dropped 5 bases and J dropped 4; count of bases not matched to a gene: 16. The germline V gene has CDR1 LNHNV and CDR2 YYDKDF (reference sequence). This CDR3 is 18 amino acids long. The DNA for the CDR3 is TGTGCCACCAGCCTCAGCCACGACAGGGGGCGCTCCCCCTATGGCTACACCTTC. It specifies CATSLSHDRGRSPYGYTF.

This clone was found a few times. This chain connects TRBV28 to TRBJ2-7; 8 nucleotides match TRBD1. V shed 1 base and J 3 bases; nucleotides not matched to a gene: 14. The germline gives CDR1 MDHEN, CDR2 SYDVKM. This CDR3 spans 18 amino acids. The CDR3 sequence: CASSLSVEDREPNYEQYF. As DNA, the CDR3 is TGTGCCAGCAGTTTATCGGTAGAGGACAGGGAGCCGAACTACGAGCAGTACTTC.

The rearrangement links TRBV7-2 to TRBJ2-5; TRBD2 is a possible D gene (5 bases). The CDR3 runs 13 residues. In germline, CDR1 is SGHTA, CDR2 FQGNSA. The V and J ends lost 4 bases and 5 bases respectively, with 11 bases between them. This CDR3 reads CASSSGSQETQYF. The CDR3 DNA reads TGTGCCAGCAGCTCGGGGTCGCAGGAGACCCAGTACTTC.

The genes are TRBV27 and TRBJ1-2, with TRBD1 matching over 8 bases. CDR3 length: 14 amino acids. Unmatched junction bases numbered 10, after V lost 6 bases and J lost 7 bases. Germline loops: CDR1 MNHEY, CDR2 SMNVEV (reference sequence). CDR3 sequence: CASSRTGKHSGYTF. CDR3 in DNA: TGTGCCAGCAGCCGGACAGGGAAGCACTCTGGCTACACCTTC.

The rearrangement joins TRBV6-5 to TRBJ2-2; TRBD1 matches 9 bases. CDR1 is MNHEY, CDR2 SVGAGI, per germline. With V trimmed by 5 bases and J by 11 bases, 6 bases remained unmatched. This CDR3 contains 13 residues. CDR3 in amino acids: CASSPGQGRELFF. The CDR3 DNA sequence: TGTGCCAGCAGTCCCGGACAGGGGAGAGAGCTGTTTTTT.

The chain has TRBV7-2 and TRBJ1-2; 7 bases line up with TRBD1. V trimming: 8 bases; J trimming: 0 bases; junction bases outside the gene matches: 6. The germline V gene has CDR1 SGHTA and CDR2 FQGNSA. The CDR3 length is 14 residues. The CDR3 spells CASSTGRANYGYTF. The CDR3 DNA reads TGTGCCAGCTCGACAGGGAGAGCTAACTATGGCTACACCTTC.

The CDR3 is CASSEDGQGPLRSYEQYF. The CDR3 nucleotides read TGTGCCAGCAGCGAGGATGGACAGGGGCCTTTGAGGAGCTACGAGCAGTACTTC. V usage is TRBV9 and J usage is TRBJ2-7, with 9 bases matching TRBD1. The CDR3 loop spans 18 amino acids. Germline V lookup: CDR1 SGDLS, CDR2 YYNGEE. V was pared by 3 bases and J by 3 bases, with 16 bases of the junction left unmatched.

In DNA, the CDR3 is TGCGCCAGCAGCCTGGAGGCTAGCTCCTACAATGAGCAGTTCTTC. Amino acid sequence: CASSLEASSYNEQFF. The chain employs TRBV5-1 and TRBJ2-1; D possibly corresponds to TRBD2 (5 bases). CDR1 and CDR2 from the germline V gene are SGHRS and YFSETQ. The CDR3 covers 15 residues. V was clipped by 4 bases and J by 0 bases, with 11 bases between them.

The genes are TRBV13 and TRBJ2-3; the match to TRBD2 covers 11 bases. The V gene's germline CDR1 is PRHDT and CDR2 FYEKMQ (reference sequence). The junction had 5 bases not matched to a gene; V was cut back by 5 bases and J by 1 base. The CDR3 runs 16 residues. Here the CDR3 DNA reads TGTGCCAGCAGCCTAGCGGGGGGACTACGCACAGATACGCAGTATTTT. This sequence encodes CASSLAGGLRTDTQYF.

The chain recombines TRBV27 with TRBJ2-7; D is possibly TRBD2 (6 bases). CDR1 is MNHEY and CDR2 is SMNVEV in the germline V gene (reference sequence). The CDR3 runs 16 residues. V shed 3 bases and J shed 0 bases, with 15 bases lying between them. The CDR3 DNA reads TGTGCCAGCAGTTTTTCCACCGGGACTCTCTCCTACGAGCAGTACTTC. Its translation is CASSFSTGTLSYEQYF.

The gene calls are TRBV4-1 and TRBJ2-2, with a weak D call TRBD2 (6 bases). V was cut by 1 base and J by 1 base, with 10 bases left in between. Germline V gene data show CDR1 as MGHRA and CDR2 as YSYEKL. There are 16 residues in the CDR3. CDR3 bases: TGCGCCAGCAGCCAAGTCGTGGGAGGGAACACCGGGGAGCTGTTTTTT. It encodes CASSQVVGGNTGELFF.

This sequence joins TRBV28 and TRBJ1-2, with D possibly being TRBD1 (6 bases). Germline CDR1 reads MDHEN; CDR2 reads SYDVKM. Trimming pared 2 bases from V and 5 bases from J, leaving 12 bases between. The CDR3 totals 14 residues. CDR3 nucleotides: TGTGCCAGCAGTTTAAACGCAGGGGATTATGGCTACACCTTC. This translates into CASSLNAGDYGYTF.

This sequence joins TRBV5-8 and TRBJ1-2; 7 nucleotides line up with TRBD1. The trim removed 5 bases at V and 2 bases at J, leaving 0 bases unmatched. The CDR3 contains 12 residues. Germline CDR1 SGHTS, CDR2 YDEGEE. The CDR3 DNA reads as TGTGCCAGCAGGACAGGGAACTATGGCTACACCTTC. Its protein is CASRTGNYGYTF.

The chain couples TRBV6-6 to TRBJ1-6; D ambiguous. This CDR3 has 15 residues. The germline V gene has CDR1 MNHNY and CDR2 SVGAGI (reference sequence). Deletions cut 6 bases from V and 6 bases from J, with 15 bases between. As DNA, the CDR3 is TGTGCCAGCAGAAAGAGCCCAAACGCTAATTCACCCCTCCACTTT. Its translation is CASRKSPNANSPLHF.

In nucleotides, the CDR3 is TGTGCCAGCAGAACTGCAGGACAGGGCCAGAATGAGCAGTTCTTC. Its protein product is CASRTAGQGQNEQFF. This chain links TRBV2 with TRBJ2-1; 8 bases agree with TRBD1. The CDR3 is 15 amino acids. Per germline, CDR1 SNHLY and CDR2 FYNNEI. The J segment lost 7 bases and the V segment lost 6 bases, leaving 11 bases of the junction unmatched.

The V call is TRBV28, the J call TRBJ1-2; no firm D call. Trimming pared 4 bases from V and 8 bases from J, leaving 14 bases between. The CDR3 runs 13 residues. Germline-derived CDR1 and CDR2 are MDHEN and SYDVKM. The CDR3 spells CASSSPQVFGYTF. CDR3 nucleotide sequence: TGTGCCAGCAGTTCCCCCCAGGTATTCGGCTACACCTTC.

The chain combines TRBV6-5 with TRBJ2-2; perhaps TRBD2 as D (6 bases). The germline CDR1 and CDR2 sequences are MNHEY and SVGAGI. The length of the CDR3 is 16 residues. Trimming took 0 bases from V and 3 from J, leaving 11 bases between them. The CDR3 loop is CASSYSNGDYTGELFF. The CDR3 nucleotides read TGTGCCAGCAGTTACTCGAACGGGGACTACACCGGGGAGCTGTTTTTT.

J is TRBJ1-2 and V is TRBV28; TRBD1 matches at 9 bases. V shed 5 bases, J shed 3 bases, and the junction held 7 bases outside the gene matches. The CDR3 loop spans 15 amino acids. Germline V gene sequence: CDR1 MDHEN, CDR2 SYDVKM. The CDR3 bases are TGTGCCAGCAGTGAGGGACAGGGACACTACTATGGCTACACCTTC. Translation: CASSEGQGHYYGYTF.

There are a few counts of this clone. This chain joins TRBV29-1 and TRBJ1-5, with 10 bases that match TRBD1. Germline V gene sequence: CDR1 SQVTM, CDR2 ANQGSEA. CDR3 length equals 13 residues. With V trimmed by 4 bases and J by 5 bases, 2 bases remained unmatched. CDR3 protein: CSVAGTGDQPQHF. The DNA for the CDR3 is TGCAGCGTTGCAGGGACAGGGGATCAGCCCCAGCATTTT.

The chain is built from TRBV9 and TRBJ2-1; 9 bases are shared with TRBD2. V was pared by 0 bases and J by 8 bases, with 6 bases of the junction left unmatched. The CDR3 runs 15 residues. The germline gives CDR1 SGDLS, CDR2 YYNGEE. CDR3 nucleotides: TGTGCCAGCAGCGTAGAGGGACTAGCTCGGTATGAGCAGTTCTTC. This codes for CASSVEGLARYEQFF.

In nucleotides, the CDR3 is TGTGCCATCAGAGGGACTAGCGGGTCAAGGAGCTCCTACGAGCAGTACTTC. Its translation is CAIRGTSGSRSSYEQYF. The chain is built from TRBV10-3 and TRBJ2-7; TRBD2 agrees at 12 bases. CDR3 length: 17 amino acids. Losses at the gene ends were 6 bases for V and 0 bases for J; bases not matched to a gene: 9. Germline-derived CDR1 and CDR2 are ENHRY and SYGVKD.

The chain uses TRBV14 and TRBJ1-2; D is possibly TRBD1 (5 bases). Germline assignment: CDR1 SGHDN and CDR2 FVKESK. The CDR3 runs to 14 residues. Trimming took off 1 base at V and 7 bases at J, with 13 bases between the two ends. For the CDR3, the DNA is TGTGCCAGCAGCCAAGTCGCGGGGCATTCTGGCTACACCTTC. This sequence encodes CASSQVAGHSGYTF. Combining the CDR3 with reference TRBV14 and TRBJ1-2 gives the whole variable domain EAGVTQFPSHSVIEKGQTVTLRCDPISGHDNLYWYRRVMGKEIKFLLHFVKESKQDESGMPNNRFLAERTGGTYSTLKVQPAELEDSGVYFCASSQVAGHSGYTFGSGTRLTVV.

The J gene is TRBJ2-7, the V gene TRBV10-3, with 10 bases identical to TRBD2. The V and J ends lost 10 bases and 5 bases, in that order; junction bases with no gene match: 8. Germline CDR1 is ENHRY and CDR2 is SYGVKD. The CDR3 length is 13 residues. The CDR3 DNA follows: TGTGCCAGCCTAGCGGGAGTCATGGACGAGCAGTACTTC. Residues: CASLAGVMDEQYF.

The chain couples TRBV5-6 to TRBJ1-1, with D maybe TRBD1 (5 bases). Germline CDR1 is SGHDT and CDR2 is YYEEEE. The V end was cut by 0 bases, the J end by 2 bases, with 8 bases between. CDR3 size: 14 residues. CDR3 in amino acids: CASSLVTVNTEAFF. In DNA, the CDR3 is TGTGCCAGCAGCTTGGTGACAGTCAACACTGAAGCTTTCTTT.

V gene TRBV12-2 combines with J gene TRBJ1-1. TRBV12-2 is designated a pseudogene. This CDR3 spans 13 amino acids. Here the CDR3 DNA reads TGTGCAAGTCGCTTAGTCGTGAACGGTGAAGCTTTCTTT. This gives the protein CASRLVVNGEAFF.

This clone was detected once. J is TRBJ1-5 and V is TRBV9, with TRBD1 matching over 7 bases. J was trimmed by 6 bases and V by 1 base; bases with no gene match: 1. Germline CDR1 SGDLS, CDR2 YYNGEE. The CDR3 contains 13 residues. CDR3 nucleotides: TGTGCCAGCAGCGTATCAGGGGGTCAGCCCCAGCATTTT. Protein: CASSVSGGQPQHF.

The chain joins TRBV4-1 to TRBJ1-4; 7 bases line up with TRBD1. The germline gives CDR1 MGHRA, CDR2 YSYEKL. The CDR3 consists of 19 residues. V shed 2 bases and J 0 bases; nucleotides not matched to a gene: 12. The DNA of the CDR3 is TGCGCCAGCAGCCAACCAGACAGGGTTGGTCACCCAACTAATGAAAAACTGTTTTTT. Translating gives CASSQPDRVGHPTNEKLFF.